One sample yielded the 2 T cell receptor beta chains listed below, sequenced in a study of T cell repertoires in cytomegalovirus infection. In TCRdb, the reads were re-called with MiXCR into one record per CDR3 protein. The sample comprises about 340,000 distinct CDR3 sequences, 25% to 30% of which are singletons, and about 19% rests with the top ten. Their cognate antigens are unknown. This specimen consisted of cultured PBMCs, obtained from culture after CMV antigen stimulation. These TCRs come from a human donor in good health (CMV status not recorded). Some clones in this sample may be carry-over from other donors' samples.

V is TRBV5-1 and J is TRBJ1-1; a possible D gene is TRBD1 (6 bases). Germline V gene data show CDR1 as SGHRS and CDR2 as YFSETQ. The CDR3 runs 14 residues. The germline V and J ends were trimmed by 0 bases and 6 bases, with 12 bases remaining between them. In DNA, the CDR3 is TGCGCCAGCAGCTTGGACGGACAGACGGCTGAAGCTTTCTTT. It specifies CASSLDGQTAEAFF. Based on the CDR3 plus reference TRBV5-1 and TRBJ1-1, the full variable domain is KAGVTQTPRYLIKTRGQQVTLSCSPISGHRSVSWYQQTPGQGLQFLFEYFSETQRNKGNFPGRFSGRQFSNSRSEMNVSTLELGDSALYLCASSLDGQTAEAFFGQGTRLTVV.

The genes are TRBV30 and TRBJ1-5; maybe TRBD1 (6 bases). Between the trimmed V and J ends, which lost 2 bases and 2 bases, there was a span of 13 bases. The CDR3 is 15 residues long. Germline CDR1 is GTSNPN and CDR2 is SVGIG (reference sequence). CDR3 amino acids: CAWSSTGGGNQPQHF. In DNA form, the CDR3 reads TGTGCCTGGAGTTCGACAGGCGGTGGCAATCAGCCCCAGCATTTT.